This T cell receptor (beta chain) was profiled in a study of blood T cell repertoires in COVID-19. Clones were sequenced by immunoSEQ multiplex PCR, and TCRdb holds only the in-frame ones, with some missing. The sample comprises 310,000 or so clones, 88% of which are singletons, and approximately 4% rests with the top ten. Trimming stripped 4 bases from V and 4 bases from J, with 17 bases between. The CDR3 covers 16 residues. Germline V gene data show CDR1 as SGHTA and CDR2 as FQGNSA. The sequence derives from a woman aged 45 to 65 with active or convalescent COVID-19. Sequences were obtained from peripheral blood. The chain uses TRBV7-2 and TRBJ2-1; a possible D gene is TRBD2 (8 bases). This chain's CDR3 is CASSSQGLAGYNEQFF. Written as DNA, the CDR3 is TGTGCCAGCAGCTCACAGGGGCTAGCGGGTTACAATGAGCAGTTCTTC.